This passage covers 11 T cell receptor beta chains from one sample sequenced in a study of blood T cell repertoires in COVID-19. Generated by immunoSEQ multiplex PCR, the TCRdb table keeps only in-frame clones and is missing some. Of roughly 160,000 clones in the sample, over 70% are singletons; the top ten hold 10% to 15%. Material: PBMCs or T cells enriched from blood (not recorded which). The source is a woman aged 55-70 years who had recovered from COVID-19.

The V call is TRBV19, the J call TRBJ1-6; TRBD1 is a possible D gene (6 bases). The CDR3 spans 16 residues. CDR1 and CDR2 from the germline V gene are LNHDA and SQIVND (reference sequence). The CDR3 here is CASGEERGSYNSPLHF. The DNA of the CDR3 is TGTGCATCAGGGGAAGAGCGGGGCTCCTATAATTCACCCCTCCACTTT.

Remarks on this clone: One end of the junction does not line up with germline, which may come from a read error. The CDR3 DNA is TGTGCCAGCAGTTACGCCGCTCATCAACGTCCTAACTTC. Translation gives CASSYAAHQRPNF. This chain links TRBV6-5 with TRBJ2-7, with D uncertain. The V gene's germline CDR1 is MNHEY and CDR2 SVGAGI. The CDR3 has 13 amino acids.

V usage is TRBV4-1 and J usage is TRBJ2-5; D is unclear. Per the germline V gene, CDR1 is MGHRA and CDR2 is YSYEKL. This CDR3 region has 13 residues. V lost 2 bases, J lost 1 base, and 5 bases lay in between. Here the CDR3 reads CASSQRLQETQYF. CDR3 DNA: TGCGCCAGCAGCCAACGACTCCAAGAGACCCAGTACTTC.

On this clone: The junction differs from germline at one of its ends, possibly a read error. V and J are TRBV19 and TRBJ1-2, with TRBD1 matching over 8 bases. The CDR3 length is 15 residues. Germline CDR1 reads LNHDA; CDR2 reads SQIVND (reference sequence). The CDR3 nucleotides read TGTGCCAGTACCGAATCGACAGGGGCCTACGAGGGCAGAGCCTTC. It encodes CASTESTGAYEGRAF.

The chain has TRBV5-1 and TRBJ1-2, with 8 bases aligning to TRBD1. The CDR3 has 15 residues. V shed 0 bases, J shed 8 bases, and the junction held 9 bases outside the gene matches. In germline, CDR1 is SGHRS, CDR2 YFSETQ. This CDR3 is CASSLEGRGRGGYTF. The CDR3 DNA reads TGCGCCAGCAGCTTGGAGGGCAGGGGGCGCGGAGGCTACACCTTC.

This sequence joins TRBV29-1 and TRBJ1-2, with D maybe TRBD1 (5 bases). The CDR3 is 13 amino acids. Germline CDR1 is SQVTM and CDR2 is ANQGSEA. V was cut by 0 bases and J by 8 bases, with 13 bases left in between. CDR3 nucleotides: TGCAGCGTTGAAGAGACGGGACTCGGCGGCTACACCTTC. The encoded protein is CSVEETGLGGYTF.

V gene TRBV7-8 combines with J gene TRBJ2-1; TRBD2 agrees at 11 bases. Germline trimming cut 3 bases from V and 4 bases from J; bases unmatched to any gene: 2. The CDR3 spans 15 residues. The germline gives CDR1 SGHVS, CDR2 FQNEAQ. The CDR3 here is CASSLGLAVYNEQFF. CDR3 nucleotide sequence: TGTGCCAGCAGCTTGGGACTAGCGGTATACAATGAGCAGTTCTTC.

The chain joins TRBV9 to TRBJ1-4, with unresolved D. Per germline, CDR1 SGDLS and CDR2 YYNGEE. Trimming cost V 4 bases and J 8 bases, with 18 bases left between them. The CDR3 length is 15 residues. CDR3 sequence: CASSTGGSLGEKLFF. CDR3 bases: TGTGCCAGCAGCACCGGAGGGAGCCTAGGGGAAAAACTGTTTTTT.

V usage is TRBV9 and J usage is TRBJ1-1, with 8 bases fitting TRBD1. Per the germline V gene, CDR1 is SGDLS and CDR2 is YYNGEE. Trimming took 4 bases from V and 4 from J; bases not matched to a gene: 3. The CDR3 extends over 13 amino acids. This chain's CDR3 is CASSLGTGTEAFF. The DNA of the CDR3 is TGTGCCAGCAGCCTGGGGACAGGCACTGAAGCTTTCTTT.

The chain carries TRBV11-2 and TRBJ2-7, with 9 bases aligning to TRBD2. The CDR3 runs 14 residues. V lost 1 base and J lost 3; bases outside the gene matches: 1. CDR1 and CDR2 (germline): SGHAT, FQNNGV. As DNA, the CDR3 is TGTGCCAGCAGCTTAGGTAGCGGGGGCTACGAGCAGTACTTC. Protein: CASSLGSGGYEQYF.

In DNA form, the CDR3 reads TGTGCCAGCAGCTTGGCAGGGGAGTGGTACACTGAAGCTTTCTTT. Protein: CASSLAGEWYTEAFF. The chain recombines TRBV5-6 with TRBJ1-1; weak D call: TRBD1 (6 bases). The CDR3 extends over 15 amino acids. Germline lookup yields CDR1 SGHDT and CDR2 YYEEEE. The germline V and J ends were trimmed by 0 bases and 3 bases, with 12 bases remaining between them.